This paragraph covers one T cell receptor (beta chain) sequence. The antigen is not known. At one boundary the junction diverges from the germline segment, which might be a read error. This entry belongs to a study of cytomegalovirus exposure and HLA in healthy donors. About the study: A data release that came early held approximately 85 million unique TCRs from HLA-typed donors. Study-wide results and caveats: HLA restriction was apparent for most CMV-associated TCR beta chains in a later analysis.

13 Jbeta primers and 60 Vbeta primers were used for the PCR. Sequencing was performed with immunoSEQ multiplex PCR; in TCRdb, only in-frame clones are kept and a portion is missing. The sample carries under 90,000 clones, roughly 80% recorded once. The germline V gene has CDR1 MGHRA and CDR2 YSYEKL. The CDR3 has 18 amino acids. The TCR sequence derives from a man aged 35-49 years in good health and CMV-seronegative. This chain connects TRBV4-1 to TRBJ2-7, with 12 positions matching TRBD1. Sequenced: PBMCs. CDR3 in DNA: TGCGCCATCAGCCAAGGGCCCCTGGGACAGGGGGCGACCTACGAGCAGTACTTC. Translation gives CAISQGPLGQGATYEQYF.